These 17 T cell receptor beta chains came from one sample sequenced in a study of T cell therapy after organ transplantation. TCRdb's copy holds only in-frame clones and misses some; the assay was immunoSEQ multiplex PCR. The data contain about 20,000 clones, 80% to 85% of them seen just once; the ten biggest clones take up just over 35%. Indicated time point: 20-29 weeks after completion of therapy. For these receptors, no antigen is known. Sequenced here: CD8+ T cells from blood, sampled after autologous CMV-specific T cell therapy. Receptor source: a human patient who had received a solid organ transplant and had CMV disease. Some T cells may be transferred from the graft donor.

This rearrangement joins TRBV25-1 to TRBJ2-1; D might be TRBD1 or TRBD2, each matching 5 bases. This CDR3 is built from 14 residues. The ends were cut back, 1 base at V and 4 bases at J, with 8 bases in the middle. The germline V gene has CDR1 MGHDK and CDR2 SYGVNS. The CDR3 here is CASSEWDGYNEQFF. CDR3 nucleotide sequence: TGTGCCAGCAGTGAATGGGACGGTTACAATGAGCAGTTCTTC. The full variable domain, its missing parts supplied by reference TRBV25-1 and TRBJ2-1, is EADIYQTPRYLVIGTGKKITLECSQTMGHDKMYWYQQDPGMELHLIHYSYGVNSTEKGDLSSESTVSRIRTEHFPLTLESARPSHTSQYLCASSEWDGYNEQFFGPGTRLTVL.

This chain connects TRBV28 to TRBJ2-7; D is ambiguous. CDR3 length equals 13 residues. V gave up 3 bases and J gave up 5 bases, with 11 bases separating them. CDR1 is MDHEN, CDR2 SYDVKM, per germline. In DNA form, the CDR3 reads TGTGCCAGCAGTTTCCCACAAAACGACGAGCAGTACTTC. Residues: CASSFPQNDEQYF.

The rearrangement joins TRBV6-5 to TRBJ1-6; D is ambiguous. The CDR3 is 16 amino acids. The germline V gene has CDR1 MNHEY and CDR2 SVGAGI. V was clipped by 0 bases and J by 4 bases, with 10 bases between them. The CDR3 reads CASSYSAAPYNSPLHF. For the CDR3, the DNA is TGTGCCAGCAGTTACTCGGCGGCACCGTATAATTCACCCCTCCACTTT.

V is TRBV7-3 and J is TRBJ2-1; 13 nucleotides agree with TRBD2. The germline gives CDR1 SGHTA, CDR2 FQGTGA. After removal of 4 bases from V and 9 bases from J, the junction contained 3 bases not matched to a gene. This CDR3 is built from 14 residues. CDR3 sequence reads: CASSWGLAGSEQFF. In DNA form, the CDR3 reads TGTGCCAGCAGCTGGGGACTAGCGGGAAGTGAGCAGTTCTTC.

The rearrangement uses TRBV5-6 and TRBJ1-2; a possible D gene is TRBD1 (5 bases). This CDR3 has 14 amino acids. CDR1 is SGHDT, CDR2 YYEEEE, per germline. V was clipped by 3 bases and J by 1 base, with 10 bases between them. The CDR3 DNA reads as TGTGCCAGCAGCTCGGACACTTATAACTATGGCTACACCTTC. Amino acid sequence: CASSSDTYNYGYTF. Complete variable domain (other parts from reference TRBV5-6 and TRBJ1-2): DAGVTQSPTHLIKTRGQQVTLRCSPKSGHDTVSWYQQALGQGPQFIFQYYEEEERQRGNFPDRFSGHQFPNYSSELNVNALLLGDSALYLCASSSDTYNYGYTFGSGTRLTVV.

This clone has only a few counts. The chain uses TRBV27 and TRBJ2-7; D tentatively reads TRBD1 or TRBD2 (5 bases each). Germline CDR1 and CDR2: MNHEY and SMNVEV (reference sequence). V gave up 5 bases and J gave up 7 bases, with 21 bases separating them. The CDR3 spans 15 residues. The CDR3 sequence: CASSPQTGTQEEQYF. The DNA of the CDR3 is TGTGCCAGCAGTCCACAGACCGGGACCCAAGAAGAGCAGTACTTC.

This chain uses TRBV19 with TRBJ1-1, with 8 nucleotides matching TRBD1. J was trimmed by 5 bases and V by 10 bases; bases with no gene match: 6. This CDR3 has 12 residues. The germline V gene encodes CDR1 LNHDA and CDR2 SQIVND (reference sequence). As DNA, the CDR3 is TGTGCCACCCGACAGGGGAGGACTGAAGCTTTCTTT. Translated: CATRQGRTEAFF.

The chain combines TRBV5-5 with TRBJ1-1; unclear D gene. Deletions cut 1 base from V and 4 bases from J, with 11 bases between. The length of the CDR3 is 14 residues. Germline assignment: CDR1 SGHKS and CDR2 YYEKEE (reference sequence). The CDR3, as DNA: TGTGCCAGCAGCTTGTATGAGATGGGCACTGAAGCTTTCTTT. Amino acid sequence: CASSLYEMGTEAFF.

The chain couples TRBV7-9 to TRBJ1-4; 7 bases agree with TRBD1. The CDR3 totals 13 residues. V lost 5 bases to trimming and J lost 7 bases; unmatched junction nucleotides: 4. Germline CDR1 is SEHNR and CDR2 is FQNEAQ (reference sequence). This CDR3 is CASSPRQGEKLFF. The DNA of the CDR3 is TGTGCCAGCAGCCCTCGACAGGGTGAAAAACTGTTTTTT.

This clone was detected once. The CDR3 coding sequence is TGTGCCAGTTTCGGGCCCCTCGCAGGGCCGTTCTTC. It yields the protein CASFGPLAGPFF. The genes are TRBV19 and TRBJ2-1; TRBD1 might be the D (5 bases). The CDR3 has 12 amino acids. The germline V and J ends were trimmed by 8 bases and 15 bases, with 20 bases remaining between them. The germline V gene has CDR1 LNHDA and CDR2 SQIVND (reference sequence).

This clone showed up just once. The gene calls are TRBV27 and TRBJ2-7; 9 bases line up with TRBD1. Looked up from germline, CDR1 is MNHEY and CDR2 is SMNVEV (reference sequence). CDR3 length: 14 residues. After removal of 7 bases from V and 6 bases from J, the junction contained 10 bases not matched to a gene. CDR3 sequence: CASNFLGQGGEQYF. The CDR3, as DNA: TGTGCCAGCAATTTTTTGGGACAGGGCGGCGAGCAGTACTTC.

The chain joins TRBV4-3 to TRBJ2-7; D not certain. Looked up from germline, CDR1 is LGHNA and CDR2 is YSLEER. V lost 0 bases to trimming and J lost 6 bases, with 9 bases between them. The CDR3 totals 13 residues. The CDR3 spells CASSQEPHREQYF. The CDR3 coding sequence is TGCGCCAGCAGCCAAGAGCCCCACCGCGAGCAGTACTTC.

The rearrangement uses TRBV7-9 and TRBJ2-3; perhaps TRBD2 as D (7 bases). The CDR3 is 16 amino acids. Germline V gene data show CDR1 as SEHNR and CDR2 as FQNEAQ (reference sequence). V shed 0 bases and J shed 1 base, with 11 bases lying between them. In nucleotides, the CDR3 is TGTGCCAGCAGCTTAGCGGGCGGGGGCCGCACAGATACGCAGTATTTT. This encodes CASSLAGGGRTDTQYF.

V usage is TRBV5-1 and J usage is TRBJ2-2; D is unclear. Germline V CDR1 and CDR2: SGHRS, YFSETQ. The CDR3 is 13 residues long. Trimming removed 1 base from V and 4 bases from J, with 5 bases in between. CDR3 region: CASSLPGTGELFF. The CDR3 DNA reads as TGCGCCAGCAGCTTGCCGGGCACCGGGGAGCTGTTTTTT.

V is TRBV19 and J is TRBJ2-3, with D perhaps TRBD2 (5 bases). Germline V gene sequence: CDR1 LNHDA, CDR2 SQIVND (reference sequence). Trimming left V 1 base short and J 0 bases short, with 14 bases between. This CDR3 has 17 residues. The CDR3 protein is CASSIGYGAASTDTQYF. The CDR3 bases are TGTGCCAGTAGTATAGGTTATGGAGCGGCTAGCACAGATACGCAGTATTTT.

The gene calls are TRBV27 and TRBJ2-7; tentatively, D is TRBD2 (7 bases). V shed 11 bases and J shed 1 base, with 18 bases lying between them. Germline V gene sequence: CDR1 MNHEY, CDR2 SMNVEV (reference sequence). This CDR3 has 14 residues. Here the CDR3 DNA reads TGTGCCGCAGGGGCGGGAGCTCAATCCTACGAGCAGTACTTC. This translates into CAAGAGAQSYEQYF.

This clone showed up just once. V usage is TRBV4-2 and J usage is TRBJ1-1; no definite D call. CDR1 is LGHNA and CDR2 is YNFKEQ in the germline V gene. The V and J ends lost 4 bases and 4 bases respectively, with 19 bases between them. The CDR3 has 16 residues. The CDR3 loop is CASSLSDLSMGTEAFF. In nucleotides, the CDR3 is TGTGCCAGCAGCCTCTCGGATCTTTCAATGGGCACTGAAGCTTTCTTT.